One and the same sample provided the 8 T cell receptor beta chains below, sequenced in a study of B cell selection in AIRE deficiency. Produced via immunoSEQ multiplex PCR; TCRdb's table is partial and in-frame only. Of approximately 26,000 clones detected, over 80% appear once; the ten largest clones hold 1.1%. The regulatory T cell sort gate was CD4+CD25hiCD127low/negative. Specimen: CD4+CD25+ Tregs sorted from PBMCs. These receptors were obtained from a human donor in good health.

V gene TRBV15 combines with J gene TRBJ2-1; D gene ambiguous. This CDR3 is 15 amino acids long. Deletions cut 0 bases from V and 5 bases from J, with 11 bases between. Germline assignment: CDR1 LNHNV and CDR2 YYDKDF (reference sequence). This CDR3 reads CATSRDLSSHNEQFF. The DNA for the CDR3 is TGTGCCACCAGCAGAGATCTGTCCTCGCACAATGAGCAGTTCTTC.

This clone was found once. This rearrangement joins TRBV23-1 to TRBJ1-4; 9 bases match TRBD1. TRBV23-1 qualifies as an ORF whose function is uncertain. This CDR3 contains 14 residues. The J segment lost 0 bases and the V segment lost 8 bases, leaving 1 base of the junction unmatched. The DNA for the CDR3 is TGCGCCAGCTGGACAGGGGCAACTAATGAAAAACTGTTTTTT. Its translation is CASWTGATNEKLFF.

V gene TRBV10-3 combines with J gene TRBJ2-3; D is unclear. The CDR3 covers 13 residues. Germline-derived CDR1 and CDR2 are ENHRY and SYGVKD. V lost 11 bases and J 5 bases, leaving 17 bases between the germline ends. CDR3 residues: CAVLLTERDTQYF. CDR3 DNA: TGTGCCGTCCTCCTTACAGAGCGAGATACGCAGTATTTT.

The chain combines TRBV2 with TRBJ2-4, with D possibly TRBD2 on 5 matching bases. The V end was cut by 7 bases, the J end by 12 bases, with 13 bases between. The CDR3 totals 11 residues. CDR1 is SNHLY, CDR2 FYNNEI, per germline. CDR3 protein: CASTGSGPQYF. In DNA, the CDR3 is TGTGCCAGCACGGGGAGTGGGCCTCAGTACTTC.

This sequence joins TRBV7-3 and TRBJ1-1; perhaps TRBD1 as D (6 bases). The CDR3 length is 14 residues. Germline lookup yields CDR1 SGHTA and CDR2 FQGTGA. Between the trimmed V and J ends, which lost 4 bases and 0 bases, there was a span of 9 bases. CDR3 loop: CASSYGTLNTEAFF. The CDR3, as DNA: TGTGCCAGCAGCTACGGGACACTGAACACTGAAGCTTTCTTT.

The chain is built from TRBV7-8 and TRBJ1-6; 8 nucleotides agree with TRBD1. The germline gives CDR1 SGHVS, CDR2 FQNEAQ. The CDR3 length is 16 residues. Germline trimming cut 1 base from V and 10 bases from J; bases unmatched to any gene: 9. CDR3 nucleotides: TGTGCCAGCAGCTTAGTTACAGGGGGAGGCGGCTCACCCCTCCACTTT. Translating it yields CASSLVTGGGGSPLHF. Using reference TRBV7-8 and TRBJ1-6 for the parts outside the CDR3, the full variable domain is GAGVSQSPRYKVAKRGQDVALRCDPISGHVSLFWYQQALGQGPEFLTYFQNEAQLDKSGLPSDRFFAERPEGSVSTLKIQRTQQEDSAVYLCASSLVTGGGGSPLHFGNGTRLTVT.

The CDR3 region has the DNA TGTGCCAGCAGCTTAGGGGGGACTACCCGGGGTCGAGAGCAGTTCTTC. It translates to CASSLGGTTRGREQFF. The gene calls are TRBV7-2 and TRBJ2-1, with 7 bases fitting TRBD2. The CDR3 length is 16 residues. The germline CDR1 and CDR2 sequences are SGHTA and FQGNSA. The junction had 13 bases not matched to a gene; V was cut back by 1 base and J by 10 bases.

This clone was counted once. The chain combines TRBV6-1 with TRBJ1-4; 10 positions agree with TRBD1. The germline CDR1 and CDR2 sequences are MNHNS and SASEGT. There are 16 residues in the CDR3. V lost 4 bases to trimming and J lost 8 bases; unmatched junction nucleotides: 10. The CDR3 DNA reads TGTGCCAGCAGTGGAGTGGGAGGACAGGGGGGCGAAAAACTGTTTTTT. Translation: CASSGVGGQGGEKLFF.